This TCR beta chain stems from a study of PD-1 blockade in classical Hodgkin lymphoma (dated by TCRdb to the early 2020s). For the wider study: Nivolumab dosing was 3 mg/kg intravenously every 2 weeks, continuing until either disease progression or unacceptable toxicity. The study used CyTOF and TCR beta sequencing to define a peripheral blood immune signature of response to PD-1 blockade in classical Hodgkin lymphoma. The study at large found these results: Lower diversity was seen in patients whose nivolumab began less than 1 year after ASCT, and these patients were left out of later analyses so that immune reconstitution would not confound the results. A significant rise by C4D1 was seen in CD4+ but not CD8+ TCR diversity (p=0.0027 vs p=0.16), with the rise being most apparent in complete responders (p=0.02). Newly diagnosed patients were reported to have lower baseline TCR diversity than healthy donors, and relapsed/refractory patients were reported to have lower baseline TCR diversity still. Trial patients achieving complete response had baseline diversity similar to newly diagnosed patients, whereas partial responders and progressors had significantly lower diversity. Only a single clinical trial cohort was studied, and what caused the repertoire differences, possibly disease activity or prior therapy, remained undefined.

Read against the paper, the sample's time point label means: cycle 2 day 1 (C2D1) of nivolumab. All trial patients had relapsed after autologous stem cell transplantation, with cohorts A, B and C differing in prior brentuximab vedotin exposure. A total of 50 to 70 patients with relapsed/refractory classical Hodgkin lymphoma made up the trial cohort, and each patient's best overall response was complete response, partial response or progressive disease. Trial patients were treated with single-agent nivolumab in the multi-cohort phase II CheckMate 205 trial. An independent review committee assessed best overall response using the 2007 International Working Group response criteria. Trial PBMCs were collected immediately before nivolumab initiation (C1D1) and during therapy at cycle 2 day 1 and cycle 4 day 1. After peripheral blood was drawn into 8 mL Vacutainer Cell Preparation Tubes, PBMCs were isolated by centrifugation and then cryopreserved.

Note on this clone: Its antigen is currently not known. Base qualities are not recorded, but no much larger clone differs from it by a single base.

The Qiagen DNeasy kit was used to extract genomic DNA both from unsorted PBMCs and from the negatively selected CD4+ and CD8+ fractions. TCR beta CDR3 regions were amplified by immunoSEQ multiplex PCR using primers annealing to V and J segments. A synthetic immune receptor repertoire was used to minimize amplification bias, and any remaining bias was removed computationally after sequencing. Turning to the authors' computational methods: Custom Python scripts were used to quantify repertoire diversity as the Shannon entropy index. The unsorted, CD4+ and CD8+ repertoires were each analyzed separately, with the exception of combined analyses, where CD4+ and CD8+ sequences were merged in silico. A clone counted as expanded when the clone's frequency after treatment rose at least 2-fold relative to C1D1, and clones undetected at baseline were given a pseudocount of 0.5. Singleton clones were defined as clones with 0 or 1 copy at C1D1, and non-singleton clones were defined as clones with 2 or more copies. Clones expanded in unsorted samples were labelled as CD4+, CD8+ or unknown by matching protein sequences in sorted samples from the same patient. Wilcoxon tests were applied to paired samples to test diversity changes from C1D1 to C4D1. TCRdb retrieved this table from immuneACCESS and kept in-frame rearrangements only. Not all clones are present; in checked studies, unresolved V genes account for under half, and no reason is known for the remainder. D and trimming were read from the DNA, whereas the V and J calls and clone size are those reported in that table. In this sample the table shows 100,000 to 120,000 clones, 80% to 90% of which occur a single time. The ten most abundant clones make up about 20% of the sample.

This clonotype originated in a human donor with classical Hodgkin lymphoma. The specimen comprised peripheral blood mononuclear cells (PBMCs), sampled before the second cycle of nivolumab.

The DNA sequence reads TGTGCCAGCAGTCCACAGGGGCTGGGTAATGAAAAACTGTTTTTT. It is translated as CASSPQGLGNEKLFF. The sequence is built from TRBV27 and TRBJ1-4; TRBD1 matches 7 bases in the middle. The CDR3 measures 15 amino acids from cysteine to phenylalanine. Only the CDR3 DNA is retained, 45 bases long and in frame from the first base. V loses 5 bases at its end and J loses 4 bases; junction bases beyond the gene matches: 7. CDR1 and CDR2 are read off the germline V gene (reference sequence) as MNHEY and SMNVEV.